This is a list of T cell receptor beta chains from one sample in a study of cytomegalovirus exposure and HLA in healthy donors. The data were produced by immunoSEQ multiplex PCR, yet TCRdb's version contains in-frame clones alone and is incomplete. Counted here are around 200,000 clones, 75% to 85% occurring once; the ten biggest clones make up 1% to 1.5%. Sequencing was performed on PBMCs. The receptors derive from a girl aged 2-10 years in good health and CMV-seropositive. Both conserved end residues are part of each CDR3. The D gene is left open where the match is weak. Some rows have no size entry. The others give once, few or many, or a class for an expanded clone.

CDR3 DNA: TGTGCCAGCGGCCGTGGGGGGGGTGGCAATCAGCCCCAGCATTTT; CDR3 protein: CASGRGGGGNQPQHF; D gene: .; J gene: TRBJ1-5; clone size: .; V gene: TRBV2
CDR3 DNA: TGTGCCAGCAGCTCTGAGCAGTACTTC; CDR3 protein: CASSSEQYF; D gene: .; J gene: TRBJ2-7; clone size: .; V gene: TRBV2
CDR3 DNA: TGCGCCAGCAGTGCTTCCAATCGGGGGCAGTATTTT; CDR3 protein: CASSASNRGQYF; D gene: .; J gene: TRBJ2-3; clone size: once; V gene: TRBV10-1
CDR3 DNA: TGTGCCAGCTCATCAGGGGGCAATTCACCCCTCCACTTT; CDR3 protein: CASSSGGNSPLHF; D gene: TRBD1; J gene: TRBJ1-6; clone size: .; V gene: TRBV18
CDR3 DNA: TGTGCCAGCAGCTTACCAGGGGGAGACCCCGCCACAGATACGCAGTATTTT; CDR3 protein: CASSLPGGDPATDTQYF; D gene: TRBD1; J gene: TRBJ2-3; clone size: .; V gene: TRBV7-4
CDR3 DNA: TGCGCCAGCAGCCTTAGCGGGGGGAACTACGAGCAGTACTTC; CDR3 protein: CASSLSGGNYEQYF; D gene: TRBD2; J gene: TRBJ2-7; clone size: .; V gene: TRBV5-1
CDR3 DNA: TGTGCCATCCCTCTATCCTACAGGGGAGCTAACTATGGCTACACCTTC; CDR3 protein: CAIPLSYRGANYGYTF; D gene: TRBD1; J gene: TRBJ1-2; clone size: .; V gene: TRBV5-4
CDR3 DNA: TGTGCCAGCAGTGGAAGGGGGGGCGAATACAATGAGCAGTTCTTC; CDR3 protein: CASSGRGGEYNEQFF; D gene: .; J gene: TRBJ2-1; clone size: .; V gene: TRBV6-1
CDR3 DNA: TGTGCCAGCAGCCGCAGTCCCTATGGCTACACCTTC; CDR3 protein: CASSRSPYGYTF; D gene: .; J gene: TRBJ1-2; clone size: .; V gene: TRBV28
CDR3 DNA: TGCGCCAGCAGCCAAGACGGCGGGTCCTCCAGGTGGATGTTCTTC; CDR3 protein: CASSQDGGSSRWMFF; D gene: .; J gene: TRBJ2-1; clone size: .; V gene: TRBV4-1
CDR3 DNA: TGTGCCAGCAGCGTCACGTCAGTTCGAGGCTACACCTTC; CDR3 protein: CASSVTSVRGYTF; D gene: .; J gene: TRBJ1-2; clone size: .; V gene: TRBV9
CDR3 DNA: TGTGCCAGCAGCTTAGAAGGGGGTCAGCCCCAGCATTTT; CDR3 protein: CASSLEGGQPQHF; D gene: .; J gene: TRBJ1-5; clone size: .; V gene: TRBV7-9
CDR3 DNA: TGTGCCAGCAGTTCGATACTCGTGGACACTGAAGCTTTCTTT; CDR3 protein: CASSSILVDTEAFF; D gene: .; J gene: TRBJ1-1; clone size: .; V gene: TRBV27
CDR3 DNA: TGTGCCAGCAGCGGGGGGAAACAGGGGAACTATGGCTACACCTTC; CDR3 protein: CASSGGKQGNYGYTF; D gene: TRBD1; J gene: TRBJ1-2; clone size: few; V gene: TRBV9
CDR3 DNA: TGCGCCAGCAGTGGGCCAGGCCTACCGCCCAATCAGCCCCAGCATTTT; CDR3 protein: CASSGPGLPPNQPQHF; D gene: .; J gene: TRBJ1-5; clone size: .; V gene: TRBV10-2
CDR3 DNA: TGTGCCAGTAAAATAAGAGGGAGCACTGAAGCTTTCTTT; CDR3 protein: CASKIRGSTEAFF; D gene: .; J gene: TRBJ1-1; clone size: once; V gene: TRBV19
CDR3 DNA: TGTGCCAGCAGCTTAGTCAGGGGCGAAGCTTTCTTT; CDR3 protein: CASSLVRGEAFF; D gene: .; J gene: TRBJ1-1; clone size: .; V gene: TRBV13
CDR3 DNA: TGTGCCAGCAGCTTAGGTCAGGGGGTTTCCTACGAGCAGTACTTC; CDR3 protein: CASSLGQGVSYEQYF; D gene: TRBD1; J gene: TRBJ2-7; clone size: .; V gene: TRBV11-2
CDR3 DNA: TGTGCCAGCAGCCATACCGGGACAGCTTACAATGAGCAGTTCTTC; CDR3 protein: CASSHTGTAYNEQFF; D gene: TRBD1; J gene: TRBJ2-1; clone size: .; V gene: TRBV5-6
CDR3 DNA: TGTGCCAGCAGCCTCCTTCTAGCGGGTCCCTACAATGAGCAGTTCTTC; CDR3 protein: CASSLLLAGPYNEQFF; D gene: TRBD2; J gene: TRBJ2-1; clone size: once; V gene: TRBV11-3
CDR3 DNA: TGCGCCAGCAGCCAAGATAACAGGGCGGTAGGGCCCCAGCATTTT; CDR3 protein: CASSQDNRAVGPQHF; D gene: .; J gene: TRBJ1-5; clone size: .; V gene: TRBV4-1
CDR3 DNA: TGTGCCAGCTCGCGGACGGAGGGCCTCACCTACGAGCAGTACTTC; CDR3 protein: CASSRTEGLTYEQYF; D gene: .; J gene: TRBJ2-7; clone size: .; V gene: TRBV18
CDR3 DNA: TGCGCCAGCAGCTTGGCAAGGGGAAATGGCTACACCTTC; CDR3 protein: CASSLARGNGYTF; D gene: .; J gene: TRBJ1-2; clone size: .; V gene: TRBV5-1
CDR3 DNA: TGTGCCTGGAGTGTACCGAGGGCGCGGTGGAACTATGGCTACACCTTC; CDR3 protein: CAWSVPRARWNYGYTF; D gene: .; J gene: TRBJ1-2; clone size: .; V gene: TRBV30
CDR3 DNA: TGCGCCAGCAGCTTGGACAGTAATTCCTACGAGCAGTACTTC; CDR3 protein: CASSLDSNSYEQYF; D gene: .; J gene: TRBJ2-7; clone size: .; V gene: TRBV5-1
CDR3 DNA: TGTGCCAGCAGCTTAATTCAGGATAGTATCTACACCTTC; CDR3 protein: CASSLIQDSIYTF; D gene: .; J gene: TRBJ1-2; clone size: .; V gene: TRBV7-6
CDR3 DNA: TGCGCCAGCAGCTGGGCGACTAGCGGGAGTGTTTACGAGCAGTACTTC; CDR3 protein: CASSWATSGSVYEQYF; D gene: TRBD2; J gene: TRBJ2-7; clone size: once; V gene: TRBV5-1
CDR3 DNA: TGTGCCAGCAGCCCGTCAGGGGTACAGCCCCAGCATTTT; CDR3 protein: CASSPSGVQPQHF; D gene: .; J gene: TRBJ1-5; clone size: .; V gene: TRBV11-2
CDR3 DNA: TGTGCCAGCAGTAGAATCGTCCAAGCGGGATACACCGGGGAGCTGTTTTTT; CDR3 protein: CASSRIVQAGYTGELFF; D gene: TRBD2; J gene: TRBJ2-2; clone size: .; V gene: TRBV27
CDR3 DNA: TGTGCCAGCAGTGGCGACAGGGGTGAAGAGACCCAGTACTTC; CDR3 protein: CASSGDRGEETQYF; D gene: TRBD1; J gene: TRBJ2-5; clone size: .; V gene: TRBV2
CDR3 DNA: TGTGCCAGCAGTGAAGTCCCAGGCTTGATGGGGCCCCAGCATTTT; CDR3 protein: CASSEVPGLMGPQHF; D gene: .; J gene: TRBJ1-5; clone size: .; V gene: TRBV2
CDR3 DNA: TGTGCCAGTAGTTTGACAGGGTGGTCGAAAGAGCAGTACTTC; CDR3 protein: CASSLTGWSKEQYF; D gene: TRBD1; J gene: TRBJ2-7; clone size: .; V gene: TRBV19
CDR3 DNA: TGTGCCAGCAGCCCCAGGACTGGCTACGAGCAGTACTTC; CDR3 protein: CASSPRTGYEQYF; D gene: .; J gene: TRBJ2-7; clone size: .; V gene: TRBV13
CDR3 DNA: TGTGCCAGCCCGGGGAACACTGAAGCTTTCTTT; CDR3 protein: CASPGNTEAFF; D gene: .; J gene: TRBJ1-1; clone size: .; V gene: TRBV2
CDR3 DNA: TGTGCCACCAGCAGAGCGGCAGGGGGGTACACTGAAGCTTTCTTT; CDR3 protein: CATSRAAGGYTEAFF; D gene: TRBD1; J gene: TRBJ1-1; clone size: .; V gene: TRBV15
CDR3 DNA: TGCGCCAGCAGCCATTTGGACACTAACACTGAAGCTTTCTTT; CDR3 protein: CASSHLDTNTEAFF; D gene: .; J gene: TRBJ1-1; clone size: .; V gene: TRBV5-1
CDR3 DNA: TGTGCCAGCAGCTTAGATCTGGAGACCCAGTACTTC; CDR3 protein: CASSLDLETQYF; D gene: .; J gene: TRBJ2-5; clone size: .; V gene: TRBV11-2
CDR3 DNA: TGTGCCAGCAGTTACGGTAGCCAACAGGGGAATTCACCCCTCCACTTT; CDR3 protein: CASSYGSQQGNSPLHF; D gene: TRBD1; J gene: TRBJ1-6; clone size: .; V gene: TRBV6-5
CDR3 DNA: TGCGCCAGCAGCTCGACCATGGACAGGGGGCTTGAGCACTACAATGAGCAGTTCTTC; CDR3 protein: CASSSTMDRGLEHYNEQFF; D gene: TRBD1; J gene: TRBJ2-1; clone size: .; V gene: TRBV5-1
CDR3 DNA: TGTGCCAGCAGCCAAGCTCTCCGGGGATCCCCTCCTTATGGCTACACCTTC; CDR3 protein: CASSQALRGSPPYGYTF; D gene: .; J gene: TRBJ1-2; clone size: .; V gene: TRBV4-2
CDR3 DNA: TGTGCCAGCAGCTGGGGACAGAACTATGGCTACACCTTC; CDR3 protein: CASSWGQNYGYTF; D gene: TRBD1; J gene: TRBJ1-2; clone size: .; V gene: TRBV5-6
CDR3 DNA: TGTGCCAGCAGCTTAGGCCTAAGGGGCAGGAGGTACTTC; CDR3 protein: CASSLGLRGRRYF; D gene: .; J gene: TRBJ2-5; clone size: once; V gene: TRBV13
CDR3 DNA: TGCAGCATTCGAGGGGACTCCACAGATACGCAGTATTTT; CDR3 protein: CSIRGDSTDTQYF; D gene: .; J gene: TRBJ2-3; clone size: .; V gene: TRBV29-1
CDR3 DNA: TGTGCCAGCTCACCTGCAGGCGCTACACTCTCTGGGGCCAACGTCCTGACTTTC; CDR3 protein: CASSPAGATLSGANVLTF; D gene: .; J gene: TRBJ2-6; clone size: .; V gene: TRBV18
CDR3 DNA: TGTGCCTGGAGTGTGTGGGACAGCTACGAGCAGTACTTC; CDR3 protein: CAWSVWDSYEQYF; D gene: TRBD1; J gene: TRBJ2-7; clone size: few; V gene: TRBV30
CDR3 DNA: TGTGCCAGCAGCCGGGAACAGGGCAAAGCTTTCTTT; CDR3 protein: CASSREQGKAFF; D gene: .; J gene: TRBJ1-1; clone size: .; V gene: TRBV5-6
CDR3 DNA: TGTGCCAGCGGCAGGGGCACCTCTGGAAACACCATATATTTT; CDR3 protein: CASGRGTSGNTIYF; D gene: .; J gene: TRBJ1-3; clone size: .; V gene: TRBV6-1
CDR3 DNA: TGTGCCAGTACCACAGGACAGTCTGGAGGCTATGGCTACACCTTC; CDR3 protein: CASTTGQSGGYGYTF; D gene: .; J gene: TRBJ1-2; clone size: .; V gene: TRBV19